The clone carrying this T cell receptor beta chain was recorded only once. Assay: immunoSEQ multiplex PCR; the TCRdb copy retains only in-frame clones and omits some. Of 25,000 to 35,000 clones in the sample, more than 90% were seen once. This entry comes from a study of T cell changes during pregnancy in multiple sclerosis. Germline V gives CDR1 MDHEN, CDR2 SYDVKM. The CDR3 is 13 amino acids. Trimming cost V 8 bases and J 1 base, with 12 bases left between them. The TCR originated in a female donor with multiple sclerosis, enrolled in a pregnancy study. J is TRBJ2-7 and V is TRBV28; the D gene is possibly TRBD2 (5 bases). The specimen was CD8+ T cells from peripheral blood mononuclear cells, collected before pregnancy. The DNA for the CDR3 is TGTGCCAGCGCTAGCATAAGATCCTACGAGCAGTACTTC. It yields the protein CASASIRSYEQYF.